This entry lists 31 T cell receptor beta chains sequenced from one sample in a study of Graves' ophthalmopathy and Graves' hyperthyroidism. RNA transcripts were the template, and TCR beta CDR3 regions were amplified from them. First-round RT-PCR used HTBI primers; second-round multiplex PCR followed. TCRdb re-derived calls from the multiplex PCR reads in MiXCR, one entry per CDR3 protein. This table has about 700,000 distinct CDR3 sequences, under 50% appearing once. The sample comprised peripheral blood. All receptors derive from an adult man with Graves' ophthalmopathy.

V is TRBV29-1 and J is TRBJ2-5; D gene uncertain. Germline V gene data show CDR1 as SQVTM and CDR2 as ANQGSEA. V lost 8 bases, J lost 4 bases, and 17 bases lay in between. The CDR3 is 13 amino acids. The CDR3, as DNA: TGCAGCACTCGACCACCGTCAAGAGAGACCCAGTACTTC. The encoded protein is CSTRPPSRETQYF.

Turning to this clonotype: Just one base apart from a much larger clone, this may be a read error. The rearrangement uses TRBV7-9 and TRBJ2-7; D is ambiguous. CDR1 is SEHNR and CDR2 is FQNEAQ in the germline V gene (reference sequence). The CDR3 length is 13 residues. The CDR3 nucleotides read TGTGCCGGCAGCTTGGGAATCTCCTACGAGCAGTACTTC. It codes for CAGSLGISYEQYF. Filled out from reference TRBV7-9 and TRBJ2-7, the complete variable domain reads DTGVSQNPRHKITKRGQNVTFRCDPISEHNRLYWYRQTLGQGPEFLTYFQNEAQLEKSRLLSDRFSAERPKGSFSTLEIQRTEQGDSAMYLCAGSLGISYEQYFGPGTRLTVT.

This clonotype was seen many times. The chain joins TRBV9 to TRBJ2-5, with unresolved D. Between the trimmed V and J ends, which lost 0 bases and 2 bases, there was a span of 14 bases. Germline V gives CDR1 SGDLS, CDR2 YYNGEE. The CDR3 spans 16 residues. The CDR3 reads CASSVAAGAAQETQYF. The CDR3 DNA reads TGTGCCAGCAGCGTAGCTGCCGGAGCAGCACAAGAGACCCAGTACTTC.

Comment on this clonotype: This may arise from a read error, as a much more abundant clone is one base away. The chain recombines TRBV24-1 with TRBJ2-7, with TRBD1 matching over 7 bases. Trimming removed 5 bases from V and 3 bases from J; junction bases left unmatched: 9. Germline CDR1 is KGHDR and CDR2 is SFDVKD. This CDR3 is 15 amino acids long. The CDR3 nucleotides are TGTGCCACCAGTGGCCCCGGGACAGAGGGCTACGAGCAGTACTTC. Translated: CATSGPGTEGYEQYF.

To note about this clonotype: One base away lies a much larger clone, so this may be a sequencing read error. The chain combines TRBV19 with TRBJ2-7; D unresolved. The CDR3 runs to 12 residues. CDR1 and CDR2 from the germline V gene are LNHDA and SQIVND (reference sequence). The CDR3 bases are TGTGCCGGTAGCCGACAACCGAACGAGCAGTACTTC. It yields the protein CAGSRQPNEQYF.

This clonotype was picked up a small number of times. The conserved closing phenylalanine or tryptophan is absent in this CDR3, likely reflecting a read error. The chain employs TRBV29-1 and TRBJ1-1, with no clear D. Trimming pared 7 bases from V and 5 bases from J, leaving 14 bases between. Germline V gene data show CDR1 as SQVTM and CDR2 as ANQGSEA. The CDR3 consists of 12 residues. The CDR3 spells CSARVSGTEAFL. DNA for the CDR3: TGCAGCGCCCGGGTGAGTGGGACTGAAGCTTTCCTT.

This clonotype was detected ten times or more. The CDR3 DNA is TGTGCCAGCAGCTCTCGGGCCATATCCGCCTATGGCTACACCTTC. Its protein product is CASSSRAISAYGYTF. The rearrangement joins TRBV7-2 to TRBJ1-2, with D hard to call. The CDR3 runs 15 residues. V was trimmed by 4 bases and J by 4 bases, leaving 16 bases between them. CDR1 and CDR2 from the germline V gene are SGHTA and FQGNSA.

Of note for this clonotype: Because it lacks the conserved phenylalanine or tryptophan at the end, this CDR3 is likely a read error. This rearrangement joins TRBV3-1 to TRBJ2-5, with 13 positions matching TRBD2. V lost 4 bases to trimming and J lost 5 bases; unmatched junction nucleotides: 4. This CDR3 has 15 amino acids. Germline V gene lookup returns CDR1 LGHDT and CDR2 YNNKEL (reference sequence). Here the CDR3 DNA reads TGTGCCAGCAGCCGGACTAGCGGGAGAGGGGAGACCCAGTACCTC. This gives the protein CASSRTSGRGETQYL.

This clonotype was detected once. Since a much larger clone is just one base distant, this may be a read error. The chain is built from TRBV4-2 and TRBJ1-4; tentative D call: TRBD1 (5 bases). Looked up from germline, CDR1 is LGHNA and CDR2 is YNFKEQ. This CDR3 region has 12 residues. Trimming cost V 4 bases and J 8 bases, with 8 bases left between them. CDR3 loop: CASSRGDEKLFF. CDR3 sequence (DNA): TGTGCCAGCAGCCGGGGGGACGAAAAACTGTTTTTT.

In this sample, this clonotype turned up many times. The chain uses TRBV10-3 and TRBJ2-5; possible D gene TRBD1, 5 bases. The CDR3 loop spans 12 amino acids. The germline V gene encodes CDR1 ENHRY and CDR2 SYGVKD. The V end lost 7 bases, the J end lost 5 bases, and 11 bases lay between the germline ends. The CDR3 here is CAIKGEQETQYF. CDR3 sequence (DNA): TGTGCCATCAAAGGGGAACAGGAGACCCAGTACTTC.

The chain's CDR3 is CASSLAPWRGADQETQYF. CDR3 sequence (DNA): TGTGCCAGCAGCTTAGCTCCTTGGCGAGGGGCCGACCAAGAGACCCAGTACTTC. The V and J genes are TRBV11-2 and TRBJ2-5; D might be TRBD1 or TRBD2, each matching 5 bases. Trimming left V 1 base short and J 0 bases short, with 18 bases between. Germline CDR1 SGHAT, CDR2 FQNNGV. The CDR3 covers 18 residues.

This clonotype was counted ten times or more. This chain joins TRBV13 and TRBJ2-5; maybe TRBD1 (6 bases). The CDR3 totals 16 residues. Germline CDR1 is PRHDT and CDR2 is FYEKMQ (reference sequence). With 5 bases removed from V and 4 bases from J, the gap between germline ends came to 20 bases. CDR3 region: CASSVRETGWLETQYF. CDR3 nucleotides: TGTGCCAGCAGCGTCAGGGAAACAGGGTGGTTAGAGACCCAGTACTTC.

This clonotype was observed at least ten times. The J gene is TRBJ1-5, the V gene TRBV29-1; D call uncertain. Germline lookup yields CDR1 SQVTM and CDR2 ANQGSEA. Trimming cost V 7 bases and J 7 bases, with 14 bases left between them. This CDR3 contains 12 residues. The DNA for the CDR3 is TGCAGCGGACGACAAAGGATACAGCCCCAGCATTTT. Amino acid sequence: CSGRQRIQPQHF.

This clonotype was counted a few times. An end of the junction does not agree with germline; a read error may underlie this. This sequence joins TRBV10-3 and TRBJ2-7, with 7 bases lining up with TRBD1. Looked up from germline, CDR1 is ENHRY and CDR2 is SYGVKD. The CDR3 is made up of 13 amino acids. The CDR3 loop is CASSGTDPYEQYF. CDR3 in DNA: TGTGCCAGCAGTGGGACAGACCCTTACGAGCAGTACTTC.

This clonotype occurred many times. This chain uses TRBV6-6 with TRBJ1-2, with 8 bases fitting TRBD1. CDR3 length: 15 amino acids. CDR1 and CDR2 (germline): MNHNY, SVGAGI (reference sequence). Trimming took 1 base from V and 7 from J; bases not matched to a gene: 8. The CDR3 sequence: CASSYLGQATAGYTF. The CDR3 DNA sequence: TGTGCCAGCAGTTACTTGGGACAGGCCACGGCTGGCTACACCTTC.

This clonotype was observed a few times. The CDR3 sequence is CASKGTGGDSPLHF. The CDR3 DNA follows: TGTGCCAGCAAGGGGACAGGGGGTGATTCACCCCTCCACTTT. The rearrangement links TRBV6-5 to TRBJ1-6; 11 positions match TRBD1. CDR1 MNHEY and CDR2 SVGAGI come from the germline V gene. The CDR3 sequence is 14 residues long. V was pared by 7 bases and J by 8 bases, with 4 bases of the junction left unmatched.

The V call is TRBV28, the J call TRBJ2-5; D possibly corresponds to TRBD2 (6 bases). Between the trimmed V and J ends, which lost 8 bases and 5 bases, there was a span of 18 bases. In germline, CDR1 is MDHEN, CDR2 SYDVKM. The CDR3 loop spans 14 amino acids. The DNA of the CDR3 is TGTGCCAGCGGGCTCTCTAGCGTAGGGGAGACCCAGTACTTC. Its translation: CASGLSSVGETQYF.

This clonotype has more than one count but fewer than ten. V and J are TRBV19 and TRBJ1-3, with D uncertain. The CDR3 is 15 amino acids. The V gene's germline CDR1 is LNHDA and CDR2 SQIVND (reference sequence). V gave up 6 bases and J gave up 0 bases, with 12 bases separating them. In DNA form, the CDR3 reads TGTGCCAGTAGCCTAAGTTGGGACTCTGGAAACACCATATATTTT. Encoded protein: CASSLSWDSGNTIYF.

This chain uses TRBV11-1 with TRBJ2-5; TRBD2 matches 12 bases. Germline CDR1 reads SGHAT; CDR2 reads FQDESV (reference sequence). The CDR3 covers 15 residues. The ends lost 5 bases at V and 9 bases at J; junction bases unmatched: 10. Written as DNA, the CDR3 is TGTGCCAGCAGCGCTAGCGGGGGGGCATGGGAGGCCCAGTACTTC. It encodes CASSASGGAWEAQYF. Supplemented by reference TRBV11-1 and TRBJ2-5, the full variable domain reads EAEVAQSPRYKITEKSQAVAFWCDPISGHATLYWYRQILGQGPELLVQFQDESVVDDSQLPKDRFSAERLKGVDSTLKIQPAELGDSAMYLCASSASGGAWEAQYFGPGTRLLVL.

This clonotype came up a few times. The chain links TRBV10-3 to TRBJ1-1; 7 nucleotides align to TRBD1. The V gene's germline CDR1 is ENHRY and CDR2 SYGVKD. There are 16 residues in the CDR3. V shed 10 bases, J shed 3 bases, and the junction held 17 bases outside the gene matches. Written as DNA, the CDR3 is TGTGCCAGCACCTTAAAAGCGACAGGGCGGGACACTGAAGCTTTCTTT. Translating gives CASTLKATGRDTEAFF.

CDR3 in amino acids: CASTTDRSFGNTIYF. The DNA of the CDR3 is TGTGCCAGCACCACTGACAGGAGCTTTGGAAACACCATATATTTT. This sequence joins TRBV6-2 or TRBV6-3 and TRBJ1-3; TRBD1 is a possible D gene (6 bases). Germline CDR1 is MNHEY and CDR2 is SVGEGT. There are 15 residues in the CDR3. Trimming took off 7 bases at V and 3 bases at J, with 16 bases between the two ends.

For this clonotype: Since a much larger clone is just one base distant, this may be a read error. CDR3 DNA: TGTGCCAGTGGTATTGCGACTGGACAGCGCTACGAGCAGTACTTC. Its translation is CASGIATGQRYEQYF. V usage is TRBV19 and J usage is TRBJ2-7, with a weak D call TRBD1 (6 bases). Germline V gene lookup returns CDR1 LNHDA and CDR2 SQIVND (reference sequence). This CDR3 has 15 residues.

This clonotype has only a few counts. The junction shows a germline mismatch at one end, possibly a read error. In nucleotides, the CDR3 is TGTGCCAGCAGTTACTCGGCTAGCGGGAGGGCCGGGGAGCTGTTTTTT. It codes for CASSYSASGRAGELFF. The rearrangement links TRBV10-2 to TRBJ2-2, with 12 nucleotides matching TRBD2. Germline V gives CDR1 WSHSY, CDR2 SAAADI. The length of the CDR3 is 16 residues.

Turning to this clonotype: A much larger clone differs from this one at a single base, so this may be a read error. The CDR3 region is CASSSRGQAIYGYTF. Here the CDR3 DNA reads TGTGCCAGCAGTTCGCGAGGACAGGCTATCTATGGCTACACCTTC. V gene TRBV2 combines with J gene TRBJ1-2; 7 bases are a match to TRBD1. The CDR3 spans 15 residues. With 5 bases clipped from V and 4 bases from J, the junction kept 10 bases outside the gene matches. Germline-derived CDR1 and CDR2 are SNHLY and FYNNEI.

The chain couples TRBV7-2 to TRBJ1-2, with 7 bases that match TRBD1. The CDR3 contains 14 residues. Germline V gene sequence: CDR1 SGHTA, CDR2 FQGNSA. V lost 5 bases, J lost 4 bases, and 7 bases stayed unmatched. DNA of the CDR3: TGTGCCAGCAGCGTTTCAGGGGGGTCCTATGGCTACACCTTC. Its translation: CASSVSGGSYGYTF.

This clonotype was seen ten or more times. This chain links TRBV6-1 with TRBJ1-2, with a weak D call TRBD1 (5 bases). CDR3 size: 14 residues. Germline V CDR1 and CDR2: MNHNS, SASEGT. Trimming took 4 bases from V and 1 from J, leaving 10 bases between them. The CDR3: CASSGPTVNYGYTF. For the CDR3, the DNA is TGTGCCAGCAGTGGCCCGACAGTTAACTATGGCTACACCTTC.

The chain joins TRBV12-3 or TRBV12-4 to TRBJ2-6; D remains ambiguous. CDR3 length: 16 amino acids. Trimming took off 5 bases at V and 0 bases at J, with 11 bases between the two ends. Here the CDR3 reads CASSASTRSGANVLTF. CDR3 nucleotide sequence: TGTGCCAGCAGTGCCTCAACCCGCTCTGGGGCCAACGTCCTGACTTTC.

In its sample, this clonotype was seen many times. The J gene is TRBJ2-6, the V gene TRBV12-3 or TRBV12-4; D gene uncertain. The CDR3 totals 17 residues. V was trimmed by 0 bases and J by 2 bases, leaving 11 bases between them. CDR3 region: CASSLAGVLTGANVLTF. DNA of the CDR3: TGTGCCAGCAGTTTAGCTGGTGTCCTGACTGGGGCCAACGTCCTGACTTTC.

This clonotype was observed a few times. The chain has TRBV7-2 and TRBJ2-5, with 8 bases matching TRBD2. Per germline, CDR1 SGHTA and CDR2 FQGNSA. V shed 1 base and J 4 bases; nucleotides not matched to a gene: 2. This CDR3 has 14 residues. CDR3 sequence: CASSLVREGETQYF. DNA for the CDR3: TGTGCCAGCAGCTTAGTTCGGGAGGGAGAGACCCAGTACTTC.

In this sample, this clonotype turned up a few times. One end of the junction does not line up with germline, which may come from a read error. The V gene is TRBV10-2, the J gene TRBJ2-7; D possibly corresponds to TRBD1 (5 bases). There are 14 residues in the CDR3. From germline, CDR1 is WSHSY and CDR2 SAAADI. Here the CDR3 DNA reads TGTGCCAGCAGTACAGACAGTTACTCCTACGAGCAGTACTTC. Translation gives CASSTDSYSYEQYF.

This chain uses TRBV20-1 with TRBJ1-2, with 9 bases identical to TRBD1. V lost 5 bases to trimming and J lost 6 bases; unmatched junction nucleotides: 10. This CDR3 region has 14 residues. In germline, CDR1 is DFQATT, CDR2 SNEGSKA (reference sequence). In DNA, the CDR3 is TGCAGTGCTGCCGAAGACAGGGGGTTGGATGGCTACACCTTC. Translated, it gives CSAAEDRGLDGYTF.